The next 7 T cell receptor beta chains were all read from a single sample in a study of shared clonotypes between healthy human individuals. The protocol was immunoSEQ multiplex PCR, while the TCRdb copy is restricted to in-frame clones and leaves out a portion. Seen here are 980,000 or so clones, approximately 80% observed once, and the top ten hold approximately 1.5%. Sequencing used memory CD4+ T cells sorted from blood. Subset indicated: CD45RA-negative fraction. Receptor source: a man in his late teens or twenties in good health.

A remark on this clone: The same CDR3 arises from other DNA sequences in this sample as well. The rearrangement joins TRBV7-2 to TRBJ2-3; D unclear. This CDR3 spans 13 amino acids. V was cut by 5 bases and J by 3 bases, with 9 bases left in between. From germline, CDR1 is SGHTA and CDR2 FQGNSA. The DNA for the CDR3 is TGTGCCAGCAGCCTGCCGGAGACAGATACGCAGTATTTT. This translates into CASSLPETDTQYF.

The J gene is TRBJ2-1, the V gene TRBV5-4; D uncertain. V lost 3 bases and J 8 bases, leaving 9 bases between the germline ends. Germline-derived CDR1 and CDR2 are SGHNT and YYREEE (reference sequence). This CDR3 comprises 12 residues. CDR3: CASSSNTDEQFF. The DNA for the CDR3 is TGTGCCAGCAGCTCTAATACGGATGAGCAGTTCTTC.

The rearrangement links TRBV19 to TRBJ2-3; 7 bases align to TRBD1. V lost 5 bases to trimming and J lost 2 bases; unmatched junction nucleotides: 7. Germline loops: CDR1 LNHDA, CDR2 SQIVND (reference sequence). The CDR3 has 15 residues. Here the CDR3 DNA reads TGTGCCAGTAGTCCCCGGGGACAGAACACAGATACGCAGTATTTT. This codes for CASSPRGQNTDTQYF.

The chain links TRBV5-4 to TRBJ2-5; D perhaps matches TRBD2 (6 bases). Per germline, CDR1 SGHNT and CDR2 YYREEE (reference sequence). Trimming took off 3 bases at V and 4 bases at J, with 13 bases between the two ends. The CDR3 is 14 amino acids. CDR3 amino acids: CASSSGTGVETQYF. The CDR3 DNA reads TGTGCCAGCAGCTCGGGGACGGGAGTAGAGACCCAGTACTTC. The full variable domain, in which reference TRBV5-4 and TRBJ2-5 provide the parts outside the CDR3, is ETGVTQSPTHLIKTRGQQVTLRCSSQSGHNTVSWYQQALGQGPQFIFQYYREEENGRGNFPPRFSGLQFPNYSSELNVNALELDDSALYLCASSSGTGVETQYFGPGTRLLVL.

V usage is TRBV2 and J usage is TRBJ1-4; D may be TRBD1 (5 bases). The CDR3 is 13 residues long. Germline V gene data show CDR1 as SNHLY and CDR2 as FYNNEI. With 8 bases removed from V and 7 bases from J, the gap between germline ends came to 14 bases. Here the CDR3 reads CASGTNQGEKLFF. CDR3 nucleotides: TGTGCCAGCGGAACTAATCAGGGTGAAAAACTGTTTTTT.

The chain is built from TRBV6-5 and TRBJ1-2, with D possibly being TRBD1 (5 bases). The germline CDR1 and CDR2 sequences are MNHEY and SVGAGI. V gave up 5 bases and J gave up 8 bases, with 12 bases separating them. This CDR3 comprises 12 residues. CDR3 sequence reads: CASSRGLRGYTF. The CDR3 DNA reads as TGTGCCAGCAGTAGGGGCCTGCGAGGCTACACCTTC.

This clone was counted once. The rearrangement uses TRBV6-5 and TRBJ2-7, with TRBD2 matching over 7 bases. Germline CDR1 is MNHEY and CDR2 is SVGAGI. V was pared by 4 bases and J by 0 bases, with 3 bases of the junction left unmatched. The length of the CDR3 is 14 residues. CDR3 in DNA: TGTGCCAGCAGTTCGGGACTACCCTCCTACGAGCAGTACTTC. It is translated as CASSSGLPSYEQYF.